This T cell receptor (beta chain) was recorded in a study of blood T cells in healthy people across ages. Findings and caveats of the study: The CMV status of each donor remained undetermined, and this could have confounded shifts in expanded clonotypes. Older age went with lower TCR beta diversity per million T cells, in a roughly linear way.

V gave up 8 bases and J gave up 11 bases; unmatched junction bases: 10. Germline-derived CDR1 and CDR2 are SQVTM and ANQGSEA. The CDR3 extends over 12 amino acids. A sample-barcoded 5' primer and a J-beta primer mix were used in a second PCR of about 6 to 12 cycles. Via MiXCR, TCRdb re-called the 5' RACE reads, giving one row per CDR3 protein. The sample holds hundreds of thousands of distinct CDR3 sequences, roughly 56% seen once. Donors were healthy Caucasian individuals from Russia aged roughly 6 to 100. The extraction recovered at least 6 micrograms of total RNA per sample. For this clonotype: Antigen specificity is unknown.

This chain connects TRBV29-1 to TRBJ2-5; 11 bases map to TRBD1. The sequence was obtained from a man aged 40-49 years in good health. Sequences were obtained from blood. CDR3 DNA sequence: TGCAGCACCGGACAGGGGGCTGTTGAGCAGTACTTC. Protein product: CSTGQGAVEQYF.